This TCR beta chain was identified during a study of identifying expanded T cells in peripheral blood (dated by TCRdb to about 2019). Regarding the research as a whole: Technical replicates were generated by sequencing separate aliquots of the same genomic DNA pool, and four replicates were compared pairwise.

General study outcomes and caveats: Variance in clone template counts between approximately two-week samples significantly increased with total template count across all healthy donors. The binomial model flagged around 1.1 differentially abundant clones between technical replicates, compared with 15 to 17 over around two weeks and 19 over about four weeks. The authors expected that over much longer intervals, such as months to years, biological variance in healthy repertoires might increase even further. Both the number of clones called differentially abundant and the false-positive rate were significantly reduced by the beta-binomial model across all healthy-donor time intervals.

No immune events such as infections were documented for the healthy donors during the collection period. To calibrate time-dependent variance in a beta-binomial model of T-cell clone differential abundance, blood repertoires from healthy donors were used as a training cohort. The training cohort included 10 or so healthy donors, of whom 3 were female and 7 were male. The donors were between about 25 and 65 years old, with an average age of roughly 41 years. Whole blood from each healthy donor was obtained from a commercial supplier and was collected at three time points about two weeks apart. For immunosequencing, genomic DNA was extracted from unsorted whole blood. As concerns this clone: Its antigen remains unidentified. One base away there is no much larger clone; base qualities are not given.

TCRbeta CDR3 regions were profiled with the immunoSEQ Assay using bias-controlled multiplex PCR amplification of genomic DNA. The study's processing was this. The absolute abundance of each unique TCRbeta CDR3 region was quantified after sequences were collapsed and filtered. Differential abundance was assessed using a binomial (Fisher-equivalent) model and a beta-binomial model in which time-dependent variance fitted from healthy donors was added. Clones with fewer than 5 combined templates were removed, and a clone was called differentially abundant if the clone's Benjamini-Hochberg FDR was below 0.01. Using the form v = (b*log(k)+a)^2, the beta-binomial variance was modeled as a function of the total template count across the two samples. The table was pulled from immuneACCESS by TCRdb, which kept in-frame rearrangements only. Such tables lose some clones; where checked, under half of the loss comes from unresolved V genes, and the rest has no known cause. That table furnishes V, J and clone size, whereas the DNA furnished D and trimming. The sample profile shows approximately 92,000 clones; more than 75% of them were found once. The top ten constitute around 4.5% of the sample.

The CDR3 covers 13 residues, taking in both the cysteine and the phenylalanine. Only CDR3 DNA remains: 39 bases, in frame from the first base. CDR1 and CDR2, looked up from the germline V gene, are LGHNA and YSLEER. V drops 0 bases and J drops 9 bases, leaving 9 bases in between. Recombination joined TRBV4-3 with TRBJ2-1; the D gene lacks a confident call. The sequence came from a person aged 18-70 years in good health. The sequenced material came from blood. The CDR3 in this case is CASSQEEQSEQFF. At the DNA level, the sequence is TGCGCCAGCAGCCAAGAGGAACAGAGTGAGCAGTTCTTC.